The 2 T cell receptor beta chains reported below all come from one sample, sequenced in a study of blood T cell repertoires in COVID-19. Data came from immunoSEQ multiplex PCR; TCRdb stores just in-frame clones and leaves some out. The repertoire holds approximately 50,000 clones, with approximately 80% as singletons. Sequenced input: peripheral blood. The receptors derive from an older man with active or convalescent COVID-19.

This clone has a single count. This chain joins TRBV24-1 and TRBJ1-2; 8 bases are a match to TRBD1. V shed 4 bases and J 5 bases; nucleotides not matched to a gene: 8. Germline assignment: CDR1 KGHDR and CDR2 SFDVKD. This CDR3 has 15 residues. The CDR3 DNA reads as TGTGCCACCAGTGACCCAGGACAGGGTACATATGGCTACACCTTC. This gives the protein CATSDPGQGTYGYTF.

In its sample, this clone was seen a few times. The chain joins TRBV7-2 to TRBJ1-6, with unresolved D. V shed 4 bases and J shed 0 bases, with 7 bases lying between them. Germline CDR1 reads SGHTA; CDR2 reads FQGNSA. CDR3 size: 15 residues. The CDR3 DNA sequence: TGTGCCAGCAGCTCGGGTTTCTCCTATAATTCACCCCTCCACTTT. Residues: CASSSGFSYNSPLHF.